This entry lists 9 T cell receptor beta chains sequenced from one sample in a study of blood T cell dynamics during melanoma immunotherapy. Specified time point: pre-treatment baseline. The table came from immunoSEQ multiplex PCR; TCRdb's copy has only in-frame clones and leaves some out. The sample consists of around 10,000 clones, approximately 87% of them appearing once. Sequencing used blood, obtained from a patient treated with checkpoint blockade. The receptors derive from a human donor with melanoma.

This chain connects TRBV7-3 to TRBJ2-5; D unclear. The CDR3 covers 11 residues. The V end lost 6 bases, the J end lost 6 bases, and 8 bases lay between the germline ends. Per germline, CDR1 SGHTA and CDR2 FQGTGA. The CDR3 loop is CASSPKKTQYF. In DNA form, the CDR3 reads TGTGCCAGCAGTCCGAAAAAGACCCAGTACTTC. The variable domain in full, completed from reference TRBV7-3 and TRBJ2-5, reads GAGVSQTPSNKVTEKGKYVELRCDPISGHTALYWYRQSLGQGPEFLIYFQGTGAADDSGLPNDRFFAVRPEGSVSTLKIQRTERGDSAVYLCASSPKKTQYFGPGTRLLVL.

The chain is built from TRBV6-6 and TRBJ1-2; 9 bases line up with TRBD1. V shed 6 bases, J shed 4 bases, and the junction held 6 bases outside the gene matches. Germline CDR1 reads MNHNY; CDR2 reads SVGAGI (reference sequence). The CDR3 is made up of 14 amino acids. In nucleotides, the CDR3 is TGTGCCAGCAGAATTCCGGGACAGGGCTATGGCTACACCTTC. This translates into CASRIPGQGYGYTF.

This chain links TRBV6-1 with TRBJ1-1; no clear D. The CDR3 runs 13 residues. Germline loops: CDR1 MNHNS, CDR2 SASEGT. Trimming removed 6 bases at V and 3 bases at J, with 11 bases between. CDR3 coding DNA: TGTGCCAGCAGGTCCAGATTGGACACTGAAGCTTTCTTT. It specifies CASRSRLDTEAFF.

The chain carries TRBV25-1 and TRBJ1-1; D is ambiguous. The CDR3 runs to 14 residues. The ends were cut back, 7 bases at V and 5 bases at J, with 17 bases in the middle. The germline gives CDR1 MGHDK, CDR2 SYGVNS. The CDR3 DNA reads TGTGCCAGCACCGGAATGGGTTCTAGGACTGAAGCTTTCTTT. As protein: CASTGMGSRTEAFF.

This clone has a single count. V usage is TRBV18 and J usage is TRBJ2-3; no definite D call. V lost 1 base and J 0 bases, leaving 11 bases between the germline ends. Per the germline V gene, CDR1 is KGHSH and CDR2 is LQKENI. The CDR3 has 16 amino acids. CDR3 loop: CASSPRSQRSTDTQYF. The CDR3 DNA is TGTGCCAGCTCACCACGTTCGCAGCGTAGCACAGATACGCAGTATTTT.

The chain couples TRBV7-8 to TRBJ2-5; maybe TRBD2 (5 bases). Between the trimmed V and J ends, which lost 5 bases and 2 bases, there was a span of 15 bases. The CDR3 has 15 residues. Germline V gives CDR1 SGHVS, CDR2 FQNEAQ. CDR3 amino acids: CASSAPPLGQETQYF. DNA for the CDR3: TGTGCCAGCAGCGCCCCGCCACTAGGGCAAGAGACCCAGTACTTC.

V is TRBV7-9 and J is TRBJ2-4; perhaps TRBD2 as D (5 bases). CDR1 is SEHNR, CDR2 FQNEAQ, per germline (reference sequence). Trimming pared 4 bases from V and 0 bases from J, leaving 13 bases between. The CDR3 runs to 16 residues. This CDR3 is CASSSTGILAKNIQYF. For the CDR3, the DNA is TGTGCCAGCAGCTCAACGGGGATACTAGCCAAAAACATTCAGTACTTC.

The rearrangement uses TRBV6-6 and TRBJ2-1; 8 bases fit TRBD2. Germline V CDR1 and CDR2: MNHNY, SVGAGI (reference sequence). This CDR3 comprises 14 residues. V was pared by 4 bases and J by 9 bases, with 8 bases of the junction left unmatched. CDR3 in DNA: TGTGCCAGCAGTTCCCGAGCGGGAGCGACTGAGCAGTTCTTC. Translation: CASSSRAGATEQFF.

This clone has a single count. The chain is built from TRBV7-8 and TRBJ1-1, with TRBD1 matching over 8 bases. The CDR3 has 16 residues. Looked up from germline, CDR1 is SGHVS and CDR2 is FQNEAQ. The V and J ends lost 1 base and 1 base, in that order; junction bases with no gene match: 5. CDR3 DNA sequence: TGTGCCAGCAGCTTAGGGCCAGGGGGCGCGAACACTGAAGCTTTCTTT. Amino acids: CASSLGPGGANTEAFF.